The clone carrying this TCR beta chain was detected many times. Its specificity is unknown. These data belong to a study of neurological immune-mediated disorders. Over 170 million TCR-beta sequences (from 15-18 subjects) were yielded by each sequencing run. From the 5' RACE reads, TCRdb called clonotypes with MiXCR, one entry per CDR3 protein. The table lists more than 70,000 distinct CDR3 sequences, about a tenth of them singletons. This CDR3 contains 13 residues. The germline gives CDR1 MDHEN, CDR2 SYDVKM. V was cut by 2 bases and J by 5 bases, with 9 bases left in between. Overall study results and limits: No sharing of CDR3 amino acid sequences was observed among expanded clones across subjects, suggesting private repertoires in all groups.

Sequencing input: PBMCs. The chain couples TRBV28 to TRBJ1-1; D possibly corresponds to TRBD1 (5 bases). This receptor was identified in a middle-aged man in good health. The CDR3 protein is CASSLTEGTEAFF. DNA for the CDR3: TGTGCCAGCAGTTTAACGGAGGGGACTGAAGCTTTCTTT.